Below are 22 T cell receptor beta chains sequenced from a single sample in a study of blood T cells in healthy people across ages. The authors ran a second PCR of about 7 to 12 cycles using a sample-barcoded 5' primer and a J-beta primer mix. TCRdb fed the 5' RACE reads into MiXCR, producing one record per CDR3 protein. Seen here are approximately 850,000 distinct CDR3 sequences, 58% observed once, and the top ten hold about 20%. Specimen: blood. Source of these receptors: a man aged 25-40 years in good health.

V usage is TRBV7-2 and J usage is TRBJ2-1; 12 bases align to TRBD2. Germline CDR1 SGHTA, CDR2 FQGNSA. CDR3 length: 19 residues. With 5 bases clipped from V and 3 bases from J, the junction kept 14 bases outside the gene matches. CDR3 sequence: CASSTDPGTSGRFYNEQFF. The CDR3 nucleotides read TGTGCCAGCAGCACCGACCCCGGAACTAGCGGGAGGTTCTACAATGAGCAGTTCTTC.

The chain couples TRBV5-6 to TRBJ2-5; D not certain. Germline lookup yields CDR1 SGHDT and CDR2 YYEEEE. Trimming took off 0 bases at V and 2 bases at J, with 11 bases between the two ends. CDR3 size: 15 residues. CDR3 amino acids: CASSLGWGSQETQYF. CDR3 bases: TGTGCCAGCAGCTTGGGGTGGGGTAGTCAAGAGACCCAGTACTTC.

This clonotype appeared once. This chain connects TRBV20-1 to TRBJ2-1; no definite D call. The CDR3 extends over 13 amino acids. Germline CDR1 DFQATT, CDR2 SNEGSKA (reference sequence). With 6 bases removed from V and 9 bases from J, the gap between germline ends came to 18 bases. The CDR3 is CSAPHGPILEQFF. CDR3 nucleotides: TGCAGTGCCCCACACGGACCAATTCTTGAGCAGTTCTTC.

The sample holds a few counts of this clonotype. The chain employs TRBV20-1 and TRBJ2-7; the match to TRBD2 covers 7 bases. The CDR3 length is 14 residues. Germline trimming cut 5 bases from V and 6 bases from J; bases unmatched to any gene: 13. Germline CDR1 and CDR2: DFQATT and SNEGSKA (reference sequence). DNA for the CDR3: TGCAGTGCTGGACCCCCCCTCGGGGGGAGCGAGCAGTACTTC. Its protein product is CSAGPPLGGSEQYF.

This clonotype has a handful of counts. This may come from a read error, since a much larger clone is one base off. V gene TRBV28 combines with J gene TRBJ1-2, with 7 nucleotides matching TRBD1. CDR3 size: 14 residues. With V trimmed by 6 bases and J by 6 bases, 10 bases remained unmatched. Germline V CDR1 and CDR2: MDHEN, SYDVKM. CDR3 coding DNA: TGTGCCAGCAGACAAGGGGGACAGACCCATGGCTACACCTTC. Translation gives CASRQGGQTHGYTF.

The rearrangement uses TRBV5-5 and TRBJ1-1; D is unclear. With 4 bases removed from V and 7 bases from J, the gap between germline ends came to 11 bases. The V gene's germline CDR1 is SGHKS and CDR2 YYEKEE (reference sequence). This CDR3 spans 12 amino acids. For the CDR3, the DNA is TGTGCCAGCAGCCCCGTCGGTGGTGAAGCTTTCTTT. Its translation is CASSPVGGEAFF.

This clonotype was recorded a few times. The CDR3 protein is CSAPTSGIHSYEQYF. The CDR3 nucleotides are TGCAGTGCTCCAACTAGCGGGATACACTCCTACGAGCAGTACTTC. V gene TRBV20-1 combines with J gene TRBJ2-7; 10 bases map to TRBD2. The V gene end was trimmed by 5 bases and the J gene end by 0 bases; junction bases not matched to a gene: 7. Germline-derived CDR1 and CDR2 are DFQATT and SNEGSKA (reference sequence). The CDR3 contains 15 residues.

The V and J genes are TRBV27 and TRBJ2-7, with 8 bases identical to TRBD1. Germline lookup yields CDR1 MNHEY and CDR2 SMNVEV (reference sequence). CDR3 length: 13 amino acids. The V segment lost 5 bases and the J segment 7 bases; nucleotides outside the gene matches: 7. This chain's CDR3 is CASSPTRDREQYF. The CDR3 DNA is TGTGCCAGCAGTCCAACCCGGGACAGGGAGCAGTACTTC.

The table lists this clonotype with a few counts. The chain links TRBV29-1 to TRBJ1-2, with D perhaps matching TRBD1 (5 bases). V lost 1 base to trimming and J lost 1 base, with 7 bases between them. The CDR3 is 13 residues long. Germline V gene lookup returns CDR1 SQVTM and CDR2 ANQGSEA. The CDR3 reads CSVEGGGNYGYTF. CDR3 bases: TGCAGCGTTGAAGGCGGGGGTAACTATGGCTACACCTTC.

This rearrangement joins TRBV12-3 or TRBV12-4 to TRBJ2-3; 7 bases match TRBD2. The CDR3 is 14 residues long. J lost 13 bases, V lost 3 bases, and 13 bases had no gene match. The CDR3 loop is CASSFGGRGDMEYF. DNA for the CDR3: TGTGCCAGCAGTTTCGGGGGGAGAGGAGATATGGAGTATTTT.

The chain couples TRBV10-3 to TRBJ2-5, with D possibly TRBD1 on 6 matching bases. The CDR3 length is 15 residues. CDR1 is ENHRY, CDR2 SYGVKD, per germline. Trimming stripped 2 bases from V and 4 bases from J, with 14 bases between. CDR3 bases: TGTGCCATCAGTGAGACCAGGGGCACCGGAGAGACCCAGTACTTC. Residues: CAISETRGTGETQYF.

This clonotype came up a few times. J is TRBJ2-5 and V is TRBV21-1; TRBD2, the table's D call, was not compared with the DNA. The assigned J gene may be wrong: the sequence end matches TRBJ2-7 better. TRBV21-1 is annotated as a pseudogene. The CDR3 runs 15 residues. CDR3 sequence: CASSRLAGESYEQYF. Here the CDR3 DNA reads TGTGCCAGCAGCAGACTAGCGGGAGAATCGTACGAGCAGTACTTC.

Here the CDR3 reads CAAAGDGGQTDTQYF. Written as DNA, the CDR3 is TGTGCCGCAGCGGGTGACGGGGGCCAGACAGATACGCAGTATTTT. The genes are TRBV6-6 and TRBJ2-3; either TRBD1 or TRBD2 may fit D (6 bases each). CDR1 is MNHNY, CDR2 SVGAGI, per germline (reference sequence). This CDR3 has 15 residues. The germline V and J ends were trimmed by 11 bases and 3 bases, with 21 bases remaining between them.

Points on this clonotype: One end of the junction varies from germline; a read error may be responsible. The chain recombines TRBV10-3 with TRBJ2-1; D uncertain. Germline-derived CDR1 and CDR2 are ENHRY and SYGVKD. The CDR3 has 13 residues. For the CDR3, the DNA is TGTGCCATCAGCGAGTCGAGGAGCCAGAAGCAGTTCTTC. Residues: CAISESRSQKQFF.

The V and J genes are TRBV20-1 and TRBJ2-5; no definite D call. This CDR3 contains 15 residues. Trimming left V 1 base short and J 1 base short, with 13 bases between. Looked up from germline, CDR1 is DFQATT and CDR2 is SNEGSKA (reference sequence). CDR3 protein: CSARGFTEAQETQYF. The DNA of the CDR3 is TGCAGTGCTAGAGGCTTTACCGAGGCCCAAGAGACCCAGTACTTC.

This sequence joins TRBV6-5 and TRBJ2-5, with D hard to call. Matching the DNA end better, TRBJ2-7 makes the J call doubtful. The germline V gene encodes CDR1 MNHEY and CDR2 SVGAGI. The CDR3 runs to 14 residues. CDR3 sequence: CASSYAQLFSEQYF. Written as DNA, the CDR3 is TGTGCCAGCAGTTACGCCCAACTCTTTAGCGAGCAGTACTTC.

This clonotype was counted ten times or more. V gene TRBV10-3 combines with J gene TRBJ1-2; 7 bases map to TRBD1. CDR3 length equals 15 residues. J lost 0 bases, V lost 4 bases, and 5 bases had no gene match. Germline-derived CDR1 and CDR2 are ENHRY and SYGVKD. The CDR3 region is CAISGGQRANYGYTF. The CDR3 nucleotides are TGTGCCATCAGTGGGGGACAGAGAGCTAACTATGGCTACACCTTC.

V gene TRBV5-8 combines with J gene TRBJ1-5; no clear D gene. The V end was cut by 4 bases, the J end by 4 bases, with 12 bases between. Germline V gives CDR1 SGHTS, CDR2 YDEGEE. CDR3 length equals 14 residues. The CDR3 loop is CASSLGLTNQPQHF. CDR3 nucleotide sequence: TGTGCCAGCAGCCTAGGACTGACGAATCAGCCCCAGCATTTT.

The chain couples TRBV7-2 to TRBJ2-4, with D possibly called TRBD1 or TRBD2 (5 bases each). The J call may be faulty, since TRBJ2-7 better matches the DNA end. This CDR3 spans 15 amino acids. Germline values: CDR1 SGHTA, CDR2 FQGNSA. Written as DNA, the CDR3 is TGTGCCAGCAGCTCCCCGGGACGGCTAGGCTACGAGCAGTACTTC. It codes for CASSSPGRLGYEQYF.

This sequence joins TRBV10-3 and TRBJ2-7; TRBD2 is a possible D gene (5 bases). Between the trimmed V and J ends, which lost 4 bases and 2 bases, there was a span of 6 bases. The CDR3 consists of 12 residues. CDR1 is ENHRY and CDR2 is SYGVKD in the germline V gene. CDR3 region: CAISGTAYEQYF. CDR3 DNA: TGTGCCATCAGTGGGACTGCCTACGAGCAGTACTTC.

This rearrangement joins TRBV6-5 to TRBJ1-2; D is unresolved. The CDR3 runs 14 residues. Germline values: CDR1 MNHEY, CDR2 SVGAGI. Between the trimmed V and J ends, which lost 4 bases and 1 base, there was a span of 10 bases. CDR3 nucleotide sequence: TGTGCCAGCAGTTCCCTCTCTTATAACTATGGCTACACCTTC. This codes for CASSSLSYNYGYTF.

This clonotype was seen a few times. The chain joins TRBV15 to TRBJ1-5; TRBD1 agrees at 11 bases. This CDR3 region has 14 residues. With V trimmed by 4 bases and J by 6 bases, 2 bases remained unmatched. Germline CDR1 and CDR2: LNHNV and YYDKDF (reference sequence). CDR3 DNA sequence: TGTGCCACCAGCATCGGGACAGGGGGTCAGCCCCAGCATTTT. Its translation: CATSIGTGGQPQHF.